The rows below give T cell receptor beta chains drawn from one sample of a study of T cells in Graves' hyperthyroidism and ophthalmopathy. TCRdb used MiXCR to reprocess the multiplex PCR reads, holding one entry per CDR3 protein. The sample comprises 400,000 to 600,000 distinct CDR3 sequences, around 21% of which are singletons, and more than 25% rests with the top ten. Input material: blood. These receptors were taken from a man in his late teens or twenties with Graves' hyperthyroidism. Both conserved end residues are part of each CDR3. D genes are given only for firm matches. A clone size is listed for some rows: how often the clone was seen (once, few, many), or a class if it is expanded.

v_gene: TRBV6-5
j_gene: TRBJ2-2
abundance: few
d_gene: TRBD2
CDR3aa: CASSYSRERGGELFF
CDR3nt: TGTGCCAGCAGTTACTCGAGGGAGCGGGGCGGGGAGCTGTTTTTT

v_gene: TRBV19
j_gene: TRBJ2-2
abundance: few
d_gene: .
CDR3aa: CATRGGVGIGELFF
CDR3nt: TGTGCCACTCGAGGGGGGGTCGGCATCGGGGAGCTGTTTTTT

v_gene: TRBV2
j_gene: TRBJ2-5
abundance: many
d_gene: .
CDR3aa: CASGRGAETQYF
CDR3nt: TGTGCCAGCGGTAGAGGGGCAGAGACCCAGTACTTC

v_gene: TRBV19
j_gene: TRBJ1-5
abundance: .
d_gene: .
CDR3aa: CASSIPAALSNQPQHF
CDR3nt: TGTGCCAGTAGTATCCCCGCTGCCCTAAGCAATCAGCCCCAGCATTTT

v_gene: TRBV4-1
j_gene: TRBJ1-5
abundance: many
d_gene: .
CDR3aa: CASSQVDRPASNQPQHF
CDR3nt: TGCGCCAGCAGCCAGGTTGACAGGCCCGCTAGCAATCAGCCCCAGCATTTT

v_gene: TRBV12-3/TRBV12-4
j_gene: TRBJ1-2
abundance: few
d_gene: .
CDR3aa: CASSSWGLYYGYTF
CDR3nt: TGTGCCAGCAGTTCGTGGGGGCTTTACTATGGCTACACCTTC

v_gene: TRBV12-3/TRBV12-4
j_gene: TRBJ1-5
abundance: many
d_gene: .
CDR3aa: CASRGEGLQPQHF
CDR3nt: TGTGCCAGCAGAGGTGAAGGGCTACAGCCCCAGCATTTT

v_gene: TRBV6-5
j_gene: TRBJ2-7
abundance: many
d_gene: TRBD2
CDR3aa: CASSYSVAGGDLEQYF
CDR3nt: TGTGCCAGCAGTTACTCGGTAGCGGGGGGGGATCTCGAGCAGTACTTC

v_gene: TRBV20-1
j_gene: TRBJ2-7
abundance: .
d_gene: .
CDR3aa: CSASGVFSYEQYF
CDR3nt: TGCAGTGCTAGTGGAGTGTTTTCCTACGAGCAGTACTTC

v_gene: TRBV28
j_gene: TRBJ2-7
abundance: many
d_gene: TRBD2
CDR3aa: CASKSGGYEQYF
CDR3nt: TGTGCCAGCAAAAGCGGGGGCTACGAGCAGTACTTC

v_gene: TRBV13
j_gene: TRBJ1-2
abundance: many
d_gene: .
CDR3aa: CASSLQGLPHGYTF
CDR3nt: TGTGCCAGCAGCTTACAGGGACTACCACATGGCTACACCTTC

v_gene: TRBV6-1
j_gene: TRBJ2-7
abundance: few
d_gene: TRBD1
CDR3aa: CASMRTGVYGQYF
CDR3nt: TGTGCCAGCATGAGGACAGGGGTCTACGGGCAGTACTTC

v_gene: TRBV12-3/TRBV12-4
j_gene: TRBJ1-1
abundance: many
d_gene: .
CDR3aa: CASSWRDKAFF
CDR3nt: TGTGCCAGCAGTTGGAGGGACAAGGCTTTCTTT

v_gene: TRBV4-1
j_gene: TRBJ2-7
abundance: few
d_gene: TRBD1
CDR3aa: CASSQDPRGQGTYEQYF
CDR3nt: TGCGCCAGCAGCCAAGATCCACGAGGACAGGGAACCTACGAGCAGTACTTC

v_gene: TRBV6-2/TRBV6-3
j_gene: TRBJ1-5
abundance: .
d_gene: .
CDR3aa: CASSYSKWPRESANQPQHF
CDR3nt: TGTGCCAGCAGTTACTCGAAATGGCCCAGGGAGAGTGCCAATCAGCCCCAGCATTTT

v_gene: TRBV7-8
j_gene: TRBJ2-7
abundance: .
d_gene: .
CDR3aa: CASSSSGQYYEQYF
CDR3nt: TGTGCCAGCAGCTCCTCAGGACAGTACTACGAGCAGTACTTC

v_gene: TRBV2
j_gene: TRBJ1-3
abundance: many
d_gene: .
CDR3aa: CASSDTGELSGNTIYF
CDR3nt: TGTGCCAGCAGTGACACGGGCGAACTCTCTGGAAACACCATATATTTT

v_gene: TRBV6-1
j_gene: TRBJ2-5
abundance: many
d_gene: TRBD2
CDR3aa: CASSLGLASLRETQYF
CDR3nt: TGTGCCAGCAGTCTCGGACTAGCGAGTTTGAGAGAGACCCAGTACTTC

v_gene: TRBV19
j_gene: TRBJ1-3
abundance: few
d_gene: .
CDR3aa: CASTLYPGSPGNTIYF
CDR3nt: TGTGCCAGTACCCTTTACCCAGGGAGCCCTGGAAACACCATATATTTT

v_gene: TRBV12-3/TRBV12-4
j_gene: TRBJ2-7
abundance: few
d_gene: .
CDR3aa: CASSLVGGPSSYEQYF
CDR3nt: TGTGCCAGCAGTTTAGTGGGCGGGCCGAGCTCCTACGAGCAGTACTTC